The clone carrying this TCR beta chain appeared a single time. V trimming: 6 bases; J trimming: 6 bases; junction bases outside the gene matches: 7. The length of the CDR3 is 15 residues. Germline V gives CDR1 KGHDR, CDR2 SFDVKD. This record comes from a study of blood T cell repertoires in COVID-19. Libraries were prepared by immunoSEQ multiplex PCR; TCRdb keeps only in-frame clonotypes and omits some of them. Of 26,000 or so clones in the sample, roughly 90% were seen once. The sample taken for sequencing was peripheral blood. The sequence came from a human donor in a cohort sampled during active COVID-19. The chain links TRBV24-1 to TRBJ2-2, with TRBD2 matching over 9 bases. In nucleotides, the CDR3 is TGTGCCACCAGTAGTAGCGGGGGAACGTCCGGGGAGCTGTTTTTT. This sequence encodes CATSSSGGTSGELFF.